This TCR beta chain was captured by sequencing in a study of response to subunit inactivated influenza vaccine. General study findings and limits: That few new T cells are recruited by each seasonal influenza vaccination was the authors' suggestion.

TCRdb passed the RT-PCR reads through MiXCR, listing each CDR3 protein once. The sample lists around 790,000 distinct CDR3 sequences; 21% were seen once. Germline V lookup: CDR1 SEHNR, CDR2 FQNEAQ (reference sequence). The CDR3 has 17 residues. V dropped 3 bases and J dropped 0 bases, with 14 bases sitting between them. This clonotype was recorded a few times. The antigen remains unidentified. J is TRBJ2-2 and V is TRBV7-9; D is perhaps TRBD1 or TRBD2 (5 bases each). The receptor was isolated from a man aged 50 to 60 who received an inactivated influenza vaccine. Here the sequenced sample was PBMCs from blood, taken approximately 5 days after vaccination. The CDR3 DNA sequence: TGTGCCAGCAGCTTCCCTCGGGGCGTCCCGAACACCGGGGAGCTGTTTTTT. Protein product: CASSFPRGVPNTGELFF.